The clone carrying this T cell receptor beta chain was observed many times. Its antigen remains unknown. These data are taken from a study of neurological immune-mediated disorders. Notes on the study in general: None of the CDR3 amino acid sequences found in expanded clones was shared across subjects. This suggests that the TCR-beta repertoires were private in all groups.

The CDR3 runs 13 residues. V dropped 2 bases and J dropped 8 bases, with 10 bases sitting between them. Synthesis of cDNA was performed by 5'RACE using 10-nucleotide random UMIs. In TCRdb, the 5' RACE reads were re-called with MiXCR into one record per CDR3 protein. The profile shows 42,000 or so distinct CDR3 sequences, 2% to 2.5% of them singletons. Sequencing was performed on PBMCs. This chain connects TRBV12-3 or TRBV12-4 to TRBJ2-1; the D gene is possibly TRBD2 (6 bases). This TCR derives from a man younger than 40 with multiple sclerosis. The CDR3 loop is CASSLRLVDEQFF. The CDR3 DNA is TGTGCCAGCAGTTTAAGACTAGTTGATGAGCAGTTCTTC.